This TCR beta chain was profiled in a study of T cells in Graves' hyperthyroidism and ophthalmopathy. General study results and limits: The model's output predicted ophthalmopathy at a median of about 6.5 months prior to onset. Ophthalmopathy could be told apart from stable hyperthyroidism with a 13 V-J model. Most clonotypes expanded in the thyroid (above 0.001) were also present in blood.

Details on this clonotype: What it binds is not known.

Patients were excluded because of uncontrolled infection, other autoimmune disease, pregnancy or lactation. Amplification yielded TCR beta CDR3 regions, with RNA transcripts as the source. HTBI primers drove first-round RT-PCR of the TCR CDR3. TCRdb re-called the multiplex PCR reads through MiXCR, storing one row per CDR3 protein. This table has some 600,000 distinct CDR3 sequences, around 42% appearing once. The receptor's source is a woman aged 18 to 35 with Graves' hyperthyroidism. Source material: peripheral blood or thyroid tissue (not recorded which).

The CDR3 DNA reads as TGTGCCAGCAGCTCGTCCCGGGGGCTTGCCTACGAGCAGTACTTC. The encoded protein is CASSSSRGLAYEQYF. The rearrangement links TRBV7-6 to TRBJ2-7; D is tentatively TRBD1 or TRBD2 (6 bases each). Per germline, CDR1 SGHVS and CDR2 FNYEAQ. This CDR3 contains 15 residues. V was trimmed by 4 bases and J by 2 bases, leaving 15 bases between them.